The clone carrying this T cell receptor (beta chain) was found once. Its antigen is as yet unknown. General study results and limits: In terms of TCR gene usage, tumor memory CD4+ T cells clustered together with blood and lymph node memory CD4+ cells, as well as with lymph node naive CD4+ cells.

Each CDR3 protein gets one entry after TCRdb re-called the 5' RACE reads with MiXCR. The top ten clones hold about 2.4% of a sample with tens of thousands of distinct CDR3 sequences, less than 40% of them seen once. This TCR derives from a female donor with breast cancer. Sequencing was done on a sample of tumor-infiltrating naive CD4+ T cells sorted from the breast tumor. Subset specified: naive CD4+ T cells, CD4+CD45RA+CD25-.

The CDR3 spells CASSESGARDQPQHF. Here the CDR3 DNA reads TGTGCCAGCAGTGAATCGGGGGCCCGGGATCAGCCCCAGCATTTT. The chain joins TRBV6-1 to TRBJ1-5; weak D call: TRBD1 (6 bases). The V and J ends lost 2 bases and 5 bases respectively, with 13 bases between them. CDR3 length equals 15 residues. CDR1 and CDR2 from the germline V gene are MNHNS and SASEGT.